The 31 T cell receptor beta chains below all came from one sample that was sequenced in a study of shared clonotypes between healthy human individuals. The method was immunoSEQ multiplex PCR; TCRdb's version includes in-frame clones alone and lacks a portion of them. The repertoire holds approximately 1,000,000 clones, with approximately 77% as singletons. Input material: memory CD4+ T cells from PBMCs. The subset here: CD45RA-negative fraction. All receptors derive from a man younger than 30 in good health. Some clones in this sample may be carry-over from other donors' samples.

V is TRBV29-1 and J is TRBJ2-1, with a weak D call TRBD2 (6 bases). Trimming stripped 5 bases from V and 14 bases from J, with 19 bases between. The CDR3 runs 12 residues. The germline V gene has CDR1 SQVTM and CDR2 ANQGSEA. The CDR3 reads CSVYLTRVIKFF. CDR3 nucleotide sequence: TGCAGCGTTTATCTGACTAGAGTAATTAAGTTCTTC.

The rearrangement uses TRBV2 and TRBJ2-7, with D possibly matching TRBD1 (6 bases). Per germline, CDR1 SNHLY and CDR2 FYNNEI. Trimming pared 1 base from V and 3 bases from J, leaving 13 bases between. The CDR3 is 15 amino acids. Here the CDR3 reads CASSEGQALLYEQYF. DNA for the CDR3: TGTGCCAGCAGTGAAGGACAGGCCCTACTCTACGAGCAGTACTTC. The complete variable domain, with remaining parts taken from reference TRBV2 and TRBJ2-7, reads EPEVTQTPSHQVTQMGQEVILRCVPISNHLYFYWYRQILGQKVEFLVSFYNNEISEKSEIFDDQFSVERPDGSNFTLKIRSTKLEDSAMYFCASSEGQALLYEQYFGPGTRLTVT.

The J gene is TRBJ2-7, the V gene TRBV11-2; TRBD1 aligns across 10 bases. The germline V gene encodes CDR1 SGHAT and CDR2 FQNNGV. The J segment lost 0 bases and the V segment lost 5 bases, leaving 4 bases of the junction unmatched. The CDR3 totals 15 residues. The DNA of the CDR3 is TGTGCCAGCAGCCTTGACAGGGGGCCCTCCTACGAGCAGTACTTC. Amino acids: CASSLDRGPSYEQYF.

The chain joins TRBV6-5 to TRBJ1-1; 8 positions match TRBD1. There are 14 residues in the CDR3. V dropped 6 bases and J dropped 5; count of bases not matched to a gene: 8. The germline gives CDR1 MNHEY, CDR2 SVGAGI. In DNA form, the CDR3 reads TGTGCCAGCAGATATACGACAGGGGTTACTGAAGCTTTCTTT. It codes for CASRYTTGVTEAFF.

CDR3 in amino acids: CASSRTLHYTDTQYF. For the CDR3, the DNA is TGTGCCAGCAGCCGGACACTTCACTACACAGATACGCAGTATTTT. This chain uses TRBV7-3 with TRBJ2-3; weak D call: TRBD1 (5 bases). CDR1 SGHTA and CDR2 FQGTGA come from the germline V gene. This CDR3 is 15 amino acids long. V was cut by 5 bases and J by 2 bases, with 14 bases left in between. Supplemented by reference TRBV7-3 and TRBJ2-3, the full variable domain reads GAGVSQTPSNKVTEKGKYVELRCDPISGHTALYWYRQSLGQGPEFLIYFQGTGAADDSGLPNDRFFAVRPEGSVSTLKIQRTERGDSAVYLCASSRTLHYTDTQYFGPGTRLTVL.

The chain uses TRBV7-9 and TRBJ2-1, with TRBD2 identical over 9 bases. CDR3 length equals 16 residues. The V gene's germline CDR1 is SEHNR and CDR2 FQNEAQ (reference sequence). The V gene end was trimmed by 5 bases and the J gene end by 6 bases; junction bases not matched to a gene: 11. The CDR3 loop is CASSPAGGRAGNEQFF. CDR3 nucleotide sequence: TGTGCCAGCAGCCCGGCCGGCGGGAGGGCAGGCAATGAGCAGTTCTTC.

The CDR3 coding sequence is TGCGCCAGCAGCTTGGCCGGTTTGGGGAACACTGAAGCTTTCTTT. Residues: CASSLAGLGNTEAFF. V is TRBV5-1 and J is TRBJ1-1; D is uncertain. V lost 0 bases to trimming and J lost 1 base, with 10 bases between them. The length of the CDR3 is 15 residues. From germline, CDR1 is SGHRS and CDR2 YFSETQ.

CDR3: CASSNRVSYEQYF. In DNA, the CDR3 is TGTGCCAGCTCAAACAGGGTCTCCTACGAGCAGTACTTC. The chain employs TRBV18 and TRBJ2-7, with D possibly TRBD1 on 6 matching bases. Trimming left V 5 bases short and J 0 bases short, with 8 bases between. CDR1 KGHSH and CDR2 LQKENI come from the germline V gene. The CDR3 contains 13 residues.

This clone occurred a few times. The sample contains more than one DNA sequence encoding this CDR3. J is TRBJ1-2 and V is TRBV2; weak D call: TRBD1 (5 bases). The CDR3 loop spans 13 amino acids. Looked up from germline, CDR1 is SNHLY and CDR2 is FYNNEI. V shed 0 bases and J shed 4 bases, with 6 bases lying between them. DNA for the CDR3: TGTGCCAGCAGTGAAGCGGGGCCCTATGGCTACACCTTC. Its translation is CASSEAGPYGYTF.

In regard to this clone: A much larger clone is a single base away; this may be a read error. The chain uses TRBV2 and TRBJ2-3; 8 bases match TRBD1. Germline V CDR1 and CDR2: SNHLY, FYNNEI. This CDR3 has 14 amino acids. J lost 4 bases, V lost 5 bases, and 5 bases had no gene match. The CDR3 region has the DNA TGTGCCAGCAGTAAGGACAGGGCCCCAGATACGCAGTATTTT. It encodes CASSKDRAPDTQYF.

A few counts support this clone. This chain joins TRBV30 and TRBJ1-3; D possibly corresponds to TRBD1 (5 bases). CDR3 length: 13 residues. Trimming took 8 bases from V and 0 from J, leaving 11 bases between them. Germline V gene data show CDR1 as GTSNPN and CDR2 as SVGIG (reference sequence). Written as DNA, the CDR3 is TGTGCCGGGGCGAGAGACTCTGGAAACACCATATATTTT. Protein product: CAGARDSGNTIYF.

The gene calls are TRBV28 and TRBJ1-4; D remains unclear. Per the germline V gene, CDR1 is MDHEN and CDR2 is SYDVKM. The ends were cut back, 2 bases at V and 0 bases at J, with 10 bases in the middle. The CDR3 is made up of 16 amino acids. CDR3 nucleotide sequence: TGTGCCAGCAGTTTAGGAGGTTCTGCAACTAATGAAAAACTGTTTTTT. It codes for CASSLGGSATNEKLFF. Full variable domain (outside the CDR3, taken from reference TRBV28 and TRBJ1-4): DVKVTQSSRYLVKRTGEKVFLECVQDMDHENMFWYRQDPGLGLRLIYFSYDVKMKEKGDIPEGYSVSREKKERFSLILESASTNQTSMYLCASSLGGSATNEKLFFGSGTQLSVL.

The chain combines TRBV28 with TRBJ1-5; TRBD1 is a possible D gene (5 bases). CDR3 size: 15 residues. V lost 8 bases and J 5 bases, leaving 19 bases between the germline ends. Germline V gene sequence: CDR1 MDHEN, CDR2 SYDVKM. CDR3 DNA sequence: TGTGCCAGCCGCCCCCCAACCGTGGGGGATCAGCCCCAGCATTTT. Its translation is CASRPPTVGDQPQHF. The full variable domain, with the rest looked up from reference TRBV28 and TRBJ1-5, is DVKVTQSSRYLVKRTGEKVFLECVQDMDHENMFWYRQDPGLGLRLIYFSYDVKMKEKGDIPEGYSVSREKKERFSLILESASTNQTSMYLCASRPPTVGDQPQHFGDGTRLSIL.

The gene calls are TRBV4-1 and TRBJ1-2, with D perhaps TRBD1 (5 bases). Per germline, CDR1 MGHRA and CDR2 YSYEKL. Trimming removed 2 bases from V and 4 bases from J, with 14 bases in between. The CDR3 has 15 amino acids. DNA for the CDR3: TGCGCCAGCAGCCAACCCGCGGCTGGGGCCTATGGCTACACCTTC. Translation: CASSQPAAGAYGYTF.

This clone showed up just once. J is TRBJ1-1 and V is TRBV7-2; 9 bases are shared with TRBD1. The CDR3 has 15 residues. Germline V gives CDR1 SGHTA, CDR2 FQGNSA. Trimming at V came to 3 bases and at J to 11 bases, leaving 13 bases not matched to a gene. The CDR3 nucleotides read TGTGCCAGCAGCTTGTCCGGGACAGGGTTTTTGGAGGCTTTCTTT. Protein: CASSLSGTGFLEAFF.

The chain joins TRBV2 to TRBJ2-7; D is possibly TRBD1 (5 bases). There are 11 residues in the CDR3. The V gene's germline CDR1 is SNHLY and CDR2 FYNNEI. Trimming stripped 2 bases from V and 8 bases from J, with 7 bases between. The CDR3 nucleotides read TGTGCCAGCAGTGAAAAGGGGCAGCAGTACTTC. Translated, it gives CASSEKGQQYF. The full variable domain, in which reference TRBV2 and TRBJ2-7 provide the parts outside the CDR3, is EPEVTQTPSHQVTQMGQEVILRCVPISNHLYFYWYRQILGQKVEFLVSFYNNEISEKSEIFDDQFSVERPDGSNFTLKIRSTKLEDSAMYFCASSEKGQQYFGPGTRLTVT.

The rearrangement uses TRBV29-1 and TRBJ2-1, with D possibly being TRBD2 (5 bases). V lost 0 bases to trimming and J lost 0 bases, with 12 bases between them. CDR1 is SQVTM, CDR2 ANQGSEA, per germline. CDR3 length: 16 amino acids. The CDR3, as DNA: TGCAGCGTTGAAGAAGTAGAGGGAAGCTCCTACAATGAGCAGTTCTTC. This sequence encodes CSVEEVEGSSYNEQFF.

CDR3 in DNA: TGTGCCAGCAGTTTAGGCGGGGGTAGGATGGACATTCAGTACTTC. This translates into CASSLGGGRMDIQYF. The rearrangement uses TRBV28 and TRBJ2-4, with 7 bases identical to TRBD2. Germline values: CDR1 MDHEN, CDR2 SYDVKM. V lost 2 bases, J lost 8 bases, and 9 bases stayed unmatched. The CDR3 has 15 amino acids.

This chain links TRBV5-8 with TRBJ1-5; no firm D call. CDR1 is SGHTS, CDR2 YDEGEE, per germline. Trimming stripped 2 bases from V and 7 bases from J, with 13 bases between. This CDR3 has 14 amino acids. CDR3 DNA sequence: TGTGCCAGCAGCTTTCACCCGCCGGGCCAGCCCCAGCATTTT. Protein sequence: CASSFHPPGQPQHF.

The rearrangement joins TRBV7-6 to TRBJ2-5; no firm D call. Trimming removed 5 bases at V and 4 bases at J, with 11 bases between. This CDR3 contains 13 residues. Per the germline V gene, CDR1 is SGHVS and CDR2 is FNYEAQ. CDR3 region: CASSVDLGETQYF. The CDR3 DNA is TGTGCCAGCAGCGTCGACCTAGGAGAGACCCAGTACTTC.

V usage is TRBV5-6 and J usage is TRBJ1-2; no definite D call. CDR1 and CDR2 (germline): SGHDT, YYEEEE. This CDR3 has 12 residues. V dropped 0 bases and J dropped 8 bases, with 8 bases sitting between them. CDR3 coding DNA: TGTGCCAGCAGCTTGGTCCTGGGGGGCTACACCTTC. Amino acid sequence: CASSLVLGGYTF.

This sequence joins TRBV19 and TRBJ2-1; D perhaps matches TRBD2 (6 bases). The length of the CDR3 is 15 residues. V lost 5 bases, J lost 0 bases, and 11 bases lay in between. Looked up from germline, CDR1 is LNHDA and CDR2 is SQIVND (reference sequence). In DNA form, the CDR3 reads TGTGCCAGTAGTTCGGGGGTTAGCTCCTACAATGAGCAGTTCTTC. Protein product: CASSSGVSSYNEQFF.

This clone was found once. V gene TRBV5-1 combines with J gene TRBJ2-7; D is tentatively TRBD1 or TRBD2 (6 bases each). Per germline, CDR1 SGHRS and CDR2 YFSETQ. The CDR3 has 16 residues. V was cut by 4 bases and J by 5 bases, with 22 bases left in between. DNA for the CDR3: TGCGCCAGCAGCGTGGGGGCCCGGGAGCTGATCCACGAGCAGTACTTC. Translating gives CASSVGARELIHEQYF.

This rearrangement joins TRBV7-9 to TRBJ2-5; unclear D gene. The CDR3 consists of 15 residues. Germline V CDR1 and CDR2: SEHNR, FQNEAQ (reference sequence). V lost 5 bases and J 1 base, leaving 14 bases between the germline ends. The CDR3 DNA reads as TGTGCCAGCAGCACGATGGGTCTCTTCCAAGAGACCCAGTACTTC. Its protein product is CASSTMGLFQETQYF.

This clone was counted a single time. Additional DNA sequences in this sample encode the identical CDR3. The gene calls are TRBV7-9 and TRBJ2-1; a weak D match, TRBD2 (6 bases). The CDR3 runs to 15 residues. The germline V gene has CDR1 SEHNR and CDR2 FQNEAQ (reference sequence). Between the trimmed V and J ends, which lost 1 base and 4 bases, there was a span of 11 bases. CDR3 DNA: TGTGCCAGCAGCTTAGTGAGCGGGCAATACAATGAGCAGTTCTTC. The encoded protein is CASSLVSGQYNEQFF. The full variable domain, with the rest looked up from reference TRBV7-9 and TRBJ2-1, is DTGVSQNPRHKITKRGQNVTFRCDPISEHNRLYWYRQTLGQGPEFLTYFQNEAQLEKSRLLSDRFSAERPKGSFSTLEIQRTEQGDSAMYLCASSLVSGQYNEQFFGPGTRLTVL.

Here the CDR3 reads CASSPAGPQMTEAFF. The CDR3 nucleotides are TGTGCCAGCTCACCCGCTGGGCCTCAGATGACTGAAGCTTTCTTT. The chain joins TRBV18 to TRBJ1-1; D call uncertain. V was trimmed by 3 bases and J by 5 bases, leaving 16 bases between them. The CDR3 is 15 residues long. Germline V gene lookup returns CDR1 KGHSH and CDR2 LQKENI.

This sequence joins TRBV7-2 and TRBJ1-1, with D hard to call. This CDR3 has 13 amino acids. V shed 2 bases and J shed 6 bases, with 10 bases lying between them. Germline assignment: CDR1 SGHTA and CDR2 FQGNSA. CDR3 sequence (DNA): TGTGCCAGCAGCTTATTATGGGCAGCTGAAGCTTTCTTT. Encoded protein: CASSLLWAAEAFF.

The chain has TRBV7-2 and TRBJ1-1; no clear D gene. Germline CDR1 and CDR2: SGHTA and FQGNSA. The ends were cut back, 5 bases at V and 7 bases at J, with 17 bases in the middle. The CDR3 sequence is 14 residues long. CDR3 bases: TGTGCCAGCAGCCCAATGACCGGACCCTATGAAGCTTTCTTT. This encodes CASSPMTGPYEAFF.

The J gene is TRBJ2-1, the V gene TRBV18, with 9 bases that match TRBD2. V trimming: 3 bases; J trimming: 5 bases; junction bases outside the gene matches: 5. CDR1 and CDR2 from the germline V gene are KGHSH and LQKENI. CDR3 length: 15 residues. In nucleotides, the CDR3 is TGTGCCAGCTCACCTCAGACTAGCGGTAACAATGAGCAGTTCTTC. It codes for CASSPQTSGNNEQFF.

The chain links TRBV11-2 to TRBJ2-7; 10 bases agree with TRBD2. J was trimmed by 4 bases and V by 2 bases; bases with no gene match: 8. The CDR3 has 16 residues. Per germline, CDR1 SGHAT and CDR2 FQNNGV. The chain's CDR3 is CASSLSGLAGDYEQYF. The CDR3 coding sequence is TGTGCCAGCAGCTTAAGCGGCCTAGCGGGGGATTACGAGCAGTACTTC.

This chain connects TRBV14 to TRBJ2-5; 7 bases align to TRBD1. Germline values: CDR1 SGHDN, CDR2 FVKESK. The trim removed 4 bases at V and 5 bases at J, leaving 10 bases unmatched. The CDR3 runs to 15 residues. The CDR3 region is CASSLRDSQGETQYF. The DNA of the CDR3 is TGTGCCAGCAGCCTACGGGACAGCCAGGGCGAGACCCAGTACTTC.